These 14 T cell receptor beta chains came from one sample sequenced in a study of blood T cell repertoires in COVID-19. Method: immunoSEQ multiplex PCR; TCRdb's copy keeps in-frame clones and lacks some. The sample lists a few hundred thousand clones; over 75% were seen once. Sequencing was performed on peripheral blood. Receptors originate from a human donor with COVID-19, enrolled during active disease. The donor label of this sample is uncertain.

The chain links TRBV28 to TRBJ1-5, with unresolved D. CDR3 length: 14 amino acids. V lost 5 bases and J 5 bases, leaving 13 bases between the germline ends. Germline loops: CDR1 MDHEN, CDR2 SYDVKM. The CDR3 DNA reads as TGTGCCAGCAGTCCTGGGCTGAGTTATCAGCCCCAGCATTTT. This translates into CASSPGLSYQPQHF. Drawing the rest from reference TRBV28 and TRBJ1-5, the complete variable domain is DVKVTQSSRYLVKRTGEKVFLECVQDMDHENMFWYRQDPGLGLRLIYFSYDVKMKEKGDIPEGYSVSREKKERFSLILESASTNQTSMYLCASSPGLSYQPQHFGDGTRLSIL.

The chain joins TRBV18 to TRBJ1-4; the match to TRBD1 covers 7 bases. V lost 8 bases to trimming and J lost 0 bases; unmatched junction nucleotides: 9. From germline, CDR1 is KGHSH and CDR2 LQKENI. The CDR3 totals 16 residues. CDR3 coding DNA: TGTGCCAGCGGCCGGGACAGATATGCAACTAATGAAAAACTGTTTTTT. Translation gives CASGRDRYATNEKLFF.

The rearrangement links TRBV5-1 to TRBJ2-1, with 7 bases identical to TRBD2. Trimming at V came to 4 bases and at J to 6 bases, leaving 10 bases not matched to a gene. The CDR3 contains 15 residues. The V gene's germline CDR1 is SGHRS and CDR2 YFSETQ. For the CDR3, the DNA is TGCGCCAGCAGCCTAGAAGCGGGGTCGTTCAATGAGCAGTTCTTC. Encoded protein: CASSLEAGSFNEQFF.

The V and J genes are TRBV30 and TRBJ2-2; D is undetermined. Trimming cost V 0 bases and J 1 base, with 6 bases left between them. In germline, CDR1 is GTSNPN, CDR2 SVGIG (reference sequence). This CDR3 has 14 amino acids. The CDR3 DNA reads TGTGCCTGGAGTGTACTTAAGAACACCGGGGAGCTGTTTTTT. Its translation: CAWSVLKNTGELFF.

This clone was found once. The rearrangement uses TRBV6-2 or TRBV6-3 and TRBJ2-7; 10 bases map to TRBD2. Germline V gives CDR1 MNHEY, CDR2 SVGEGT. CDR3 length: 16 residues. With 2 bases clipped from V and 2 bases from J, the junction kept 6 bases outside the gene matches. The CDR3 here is CASSYPSGLAAYEQYF. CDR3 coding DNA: TGTGCCAGCAGTTACCCCTCCGGACTAGCGGCCTACGAGCAGTACTTC.

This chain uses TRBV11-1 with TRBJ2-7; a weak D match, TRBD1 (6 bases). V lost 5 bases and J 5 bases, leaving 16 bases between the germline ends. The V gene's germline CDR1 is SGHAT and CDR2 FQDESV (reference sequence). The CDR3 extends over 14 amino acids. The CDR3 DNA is TGTGCCAGCAGCCGAGCCGGCAGGGGCGACGAGCAGTACTTC. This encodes CASSRAGRGDEQYF. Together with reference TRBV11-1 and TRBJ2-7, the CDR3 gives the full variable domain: EAEVAQSPRYKITEKSQAVAFWCDPISGHATLYWYRQILGQGPELLVQFQDESVVDDSQLPKDRFSAERLKGVDSTLKIQPAELGDSAMYLCASSRAGRGDEQYFGPGTRLTVT.

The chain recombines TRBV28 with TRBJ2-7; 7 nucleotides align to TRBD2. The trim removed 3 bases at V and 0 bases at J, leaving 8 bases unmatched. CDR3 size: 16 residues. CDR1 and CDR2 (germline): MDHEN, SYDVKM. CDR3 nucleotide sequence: TGTGCCAGCAGTTTCCACCTAGCGGTCCTCTCCTACGAGCAGTACTTC. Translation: CASSFHLAVLSYEQYF. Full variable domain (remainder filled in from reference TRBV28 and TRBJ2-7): DVKVTQSSRYLVKRTGEKVFLECVQDMDHENMFWYRQDPGLGLRLIYFSYDVKMKEKGDIPEGYSVSREKKERFSLILESASTNQTSMYLCASSFHLAVLSYEQYFGPGTRLTVT.

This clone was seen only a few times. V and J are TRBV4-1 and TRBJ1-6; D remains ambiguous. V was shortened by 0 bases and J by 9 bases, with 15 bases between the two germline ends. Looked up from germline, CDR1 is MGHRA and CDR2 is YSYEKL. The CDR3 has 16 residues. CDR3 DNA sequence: TGCGCCAGCAGCCAAGATCAGGACCCTAGCACTTCACCCCTCCACTTT. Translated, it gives CASSQDQDPSTSPLHF.

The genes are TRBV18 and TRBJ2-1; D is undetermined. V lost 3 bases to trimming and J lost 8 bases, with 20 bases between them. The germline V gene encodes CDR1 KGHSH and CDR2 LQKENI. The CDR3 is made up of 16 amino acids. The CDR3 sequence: CASSPPVAGAPDEQFF. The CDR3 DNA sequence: TGTGCCAGCTCACCTCCAGTGGCCGGAGCCCCGGATGAGCAGTTCTTC.

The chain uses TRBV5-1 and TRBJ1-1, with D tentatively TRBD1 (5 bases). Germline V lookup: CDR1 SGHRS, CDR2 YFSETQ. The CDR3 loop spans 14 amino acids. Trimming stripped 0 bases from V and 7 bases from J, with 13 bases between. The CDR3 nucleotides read TGCGCCAGCAGCTTGGGGCCCGGCAGGGTTGAAGCTTTCTTT. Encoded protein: CASSLGPGRVEAFF.

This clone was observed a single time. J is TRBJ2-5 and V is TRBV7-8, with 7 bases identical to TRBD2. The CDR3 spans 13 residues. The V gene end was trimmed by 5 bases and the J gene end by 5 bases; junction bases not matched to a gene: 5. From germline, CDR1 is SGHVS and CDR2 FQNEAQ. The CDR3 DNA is TGTGCCAGCAGCCGACTAGCTGCGGAGACCCAGTACTTC. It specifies CASSRLAAETQYF.

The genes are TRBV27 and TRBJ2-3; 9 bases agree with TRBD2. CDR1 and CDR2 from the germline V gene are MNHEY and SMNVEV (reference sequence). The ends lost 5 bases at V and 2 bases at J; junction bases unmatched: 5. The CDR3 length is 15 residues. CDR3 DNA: TGTGCCAGCAGTCCTGGACTAGCGTCCACAGATACGCAGTATTTT. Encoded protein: CASSPGLASTDTQYF.

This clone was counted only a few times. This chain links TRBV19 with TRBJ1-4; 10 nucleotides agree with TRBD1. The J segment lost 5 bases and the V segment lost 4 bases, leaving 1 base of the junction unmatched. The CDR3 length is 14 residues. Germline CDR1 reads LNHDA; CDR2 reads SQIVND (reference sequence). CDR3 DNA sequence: TGTGCCAGTAGTACGACAGGGGGCAATGAAAAACTGTTTTTT. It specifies CASSTTGGNEKLFF.

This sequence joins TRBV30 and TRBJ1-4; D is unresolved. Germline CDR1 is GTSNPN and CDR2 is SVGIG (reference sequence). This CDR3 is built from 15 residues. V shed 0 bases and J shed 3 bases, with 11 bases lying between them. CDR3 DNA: TGTGCCTGGAGTGTCGGAGGCGGAGCTAATGAAAAACTGTTTTTT. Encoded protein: CAWSVGGGANEKLFF.